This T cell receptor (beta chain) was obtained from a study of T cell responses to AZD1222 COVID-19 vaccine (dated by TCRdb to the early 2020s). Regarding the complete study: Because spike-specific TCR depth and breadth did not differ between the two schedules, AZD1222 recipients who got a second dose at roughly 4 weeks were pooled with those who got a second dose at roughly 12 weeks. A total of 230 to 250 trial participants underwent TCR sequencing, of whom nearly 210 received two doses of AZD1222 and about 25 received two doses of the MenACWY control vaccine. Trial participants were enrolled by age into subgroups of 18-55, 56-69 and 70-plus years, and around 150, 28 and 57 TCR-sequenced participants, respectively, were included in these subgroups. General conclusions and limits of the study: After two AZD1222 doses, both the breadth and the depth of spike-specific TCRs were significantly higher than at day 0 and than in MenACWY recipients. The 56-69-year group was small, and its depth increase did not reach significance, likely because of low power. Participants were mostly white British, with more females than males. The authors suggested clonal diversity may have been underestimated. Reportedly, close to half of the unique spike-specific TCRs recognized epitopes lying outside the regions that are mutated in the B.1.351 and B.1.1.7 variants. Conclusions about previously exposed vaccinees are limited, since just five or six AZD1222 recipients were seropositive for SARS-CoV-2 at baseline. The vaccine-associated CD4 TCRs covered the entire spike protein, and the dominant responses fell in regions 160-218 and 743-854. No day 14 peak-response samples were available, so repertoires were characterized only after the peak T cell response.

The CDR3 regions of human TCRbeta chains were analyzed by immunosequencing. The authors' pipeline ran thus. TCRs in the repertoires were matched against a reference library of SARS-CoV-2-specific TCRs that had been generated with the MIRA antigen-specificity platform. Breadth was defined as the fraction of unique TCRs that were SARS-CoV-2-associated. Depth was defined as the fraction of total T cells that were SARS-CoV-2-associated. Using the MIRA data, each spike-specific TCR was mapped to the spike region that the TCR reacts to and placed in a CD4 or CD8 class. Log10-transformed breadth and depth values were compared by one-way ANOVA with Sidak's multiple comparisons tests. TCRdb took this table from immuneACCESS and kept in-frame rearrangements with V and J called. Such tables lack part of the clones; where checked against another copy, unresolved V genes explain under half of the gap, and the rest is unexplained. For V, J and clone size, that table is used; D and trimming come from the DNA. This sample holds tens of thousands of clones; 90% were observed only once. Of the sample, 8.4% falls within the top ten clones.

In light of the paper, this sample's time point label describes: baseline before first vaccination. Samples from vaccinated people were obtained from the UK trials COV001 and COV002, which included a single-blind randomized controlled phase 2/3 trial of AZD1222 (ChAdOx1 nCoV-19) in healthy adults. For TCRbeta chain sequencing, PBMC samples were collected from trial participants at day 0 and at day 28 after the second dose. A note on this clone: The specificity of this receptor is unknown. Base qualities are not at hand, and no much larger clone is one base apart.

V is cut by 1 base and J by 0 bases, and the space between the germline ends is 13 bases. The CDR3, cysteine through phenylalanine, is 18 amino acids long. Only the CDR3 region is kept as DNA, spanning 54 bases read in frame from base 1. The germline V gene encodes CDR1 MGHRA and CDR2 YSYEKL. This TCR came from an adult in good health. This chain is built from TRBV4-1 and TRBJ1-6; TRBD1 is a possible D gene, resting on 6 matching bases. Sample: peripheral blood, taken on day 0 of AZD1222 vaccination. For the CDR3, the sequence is CASSQARGGSSYNSPLHF. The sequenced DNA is TGCGCCAGCAGCCAAGCCCGGGGGGGCAGCTCCTATAATTCACCCCTCCACTTT.